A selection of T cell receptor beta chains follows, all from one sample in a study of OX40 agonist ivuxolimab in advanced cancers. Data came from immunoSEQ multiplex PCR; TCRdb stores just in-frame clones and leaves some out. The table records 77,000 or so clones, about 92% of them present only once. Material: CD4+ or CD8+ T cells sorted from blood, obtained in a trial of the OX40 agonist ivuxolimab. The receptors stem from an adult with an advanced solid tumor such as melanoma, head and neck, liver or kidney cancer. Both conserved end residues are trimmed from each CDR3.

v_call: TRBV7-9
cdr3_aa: ASSPTDGSGYT

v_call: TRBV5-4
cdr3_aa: ASSLIGTEYEQY

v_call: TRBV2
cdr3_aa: ASSEVEVDIQY

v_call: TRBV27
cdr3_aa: ASSILGRSTDTQY

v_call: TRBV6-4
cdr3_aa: AIWGASGETQY

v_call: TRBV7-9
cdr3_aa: ASSLAPSGGPYNEQF

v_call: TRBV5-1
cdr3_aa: ASSLVRIQGNTEAF

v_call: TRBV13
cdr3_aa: ASSPGFSSYEQY

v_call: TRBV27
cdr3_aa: ASSFGLNQPQH

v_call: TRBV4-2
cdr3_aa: ASSQGPSGAYEQY

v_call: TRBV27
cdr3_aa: ASHTQGLTEAF

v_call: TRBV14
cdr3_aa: ASSLPSGGTDTQY

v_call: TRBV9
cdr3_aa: ASSHEQESVYTGELF

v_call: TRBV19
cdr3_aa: ASSGQGAPSLGGEAF

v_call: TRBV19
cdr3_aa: ASSIFTAGGNTEAF

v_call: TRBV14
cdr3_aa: ASSQVGLFSYNEQF

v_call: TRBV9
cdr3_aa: ASSVDSGGLETQY

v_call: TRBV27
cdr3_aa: ASRPGVSNQPQH

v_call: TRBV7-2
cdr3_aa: ASSFLRGETSTDTQY

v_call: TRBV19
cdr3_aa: ASSIGQDPRGWQY

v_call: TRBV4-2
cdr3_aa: ASSQERGGPYEQY

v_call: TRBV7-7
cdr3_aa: ASSSLAGGRNEQF

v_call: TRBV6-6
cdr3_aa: ASTLRQDYGPQH

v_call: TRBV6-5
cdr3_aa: ASRGQGYTEAF

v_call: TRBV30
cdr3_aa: AWSFMIGGNYGYT

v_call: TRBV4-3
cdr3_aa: ASSQGQGGNSPLH

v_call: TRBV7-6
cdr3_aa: ASRGKETQY

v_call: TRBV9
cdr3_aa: ASSPSGGSYEQY

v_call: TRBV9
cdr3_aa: ASSSLRDSGLYGYT

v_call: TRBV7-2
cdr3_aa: ASSFIQVEQY

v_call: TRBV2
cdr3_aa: ASITWAGQETQY

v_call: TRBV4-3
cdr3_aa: ASSQDGTAYNEQF

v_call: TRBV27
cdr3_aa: ASSKRTGGGETQY

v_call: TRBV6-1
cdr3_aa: ASSEALQADPQY

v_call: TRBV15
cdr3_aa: ATSGPLGGANVLT

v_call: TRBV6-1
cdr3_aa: ASRPTGGITEAF

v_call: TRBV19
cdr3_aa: ASSKVHDRGRYEQY